Listed here are 21 T cell receptor beta chains from one sample, sequenced in a study of T-cell memory formation after mild COVID-19. TCRdb reanalysed the 5' RACE reads using MiXCR and keeps one entry per CDR3 protein. The repertoire holds approximately 560,000 distinct CDR3 sequences, with 17% as singletons. Sequencing was done on a sample of PBMCs or a T cell subset sorted from them (not recorded which). The receptor set was obtained from an adult woman who had mild COVID-19 (a few samples of this study predate the infection). Cell type and time point are not known.

V is TRBV6-1 and J is TRBJ1-6; D perhaps matches TRBD1 (5 bases). The germline CDR1 and CDR2 sequences are MNHNS and SASEGT. CDR3 size: 16 residues. Trimming shortened V by 2 bases and J by 3 bases, and 11 bases separated the two germline ends. This CDR3 reads CASSEWGGSYNSPLHF. In nucleotides, the CDR3 is TGTGCCAGCAGTGAATGGGGGGGGAGCTATAATTCACCCCTCCACTTT.

This clonotype was found a few times. The chain recombines TRBV6-6 with TRBJ1-1; tentative D call: TRBD1 (6 bases). Trimming took off 5 bases at V and 0 bases at J, with 16 bases between the two ends. CDR3 length: 16 amino acids. Germline CDR1 MNHNY, CDR2 SVGAGI (reference sequence). The CDR3 nucleotides are TGTGCCAGCAGTGCTACGGGACACGCGGTGAACACTGAAGCTTTCTTT. It codes for CASSATGHAVNTEAFF.

This clonotype came up many times. This chain links TRBV5-1 with TRBJ2-2, with 9 bases identical to TRBD1. The trim removed 2 bases at V and 5 bases at J, leaving 4 bases unmatched. CDR1 is SGHRS, CDR2 YFSETQ, per germline. CDR3 length equals 15 residues. The chain's CDR3 is CASSLRDRATGELFF. CDR3 DNA sequence: TGCGCCAGCAGCTTAAGGGACAGGGCGACCGGGGAGCTGTTTTTT.

The rearrangement joins TRBV5-6 to TRBJ1-4; a weak D match, TRBD1 (6 bases). The germline V and J ends were trimmed by 5 bases and 4 bases, with 18 bases remaining between them. Germline lookup yields CDR1 SGHDT and CDR2 YYEEEE. This CDR3 has 16 residues. DNA of the CDR3: TGTGCCAGCAGTCTGCCGGGGGCAGGGGATAATGAAAAACTGTTTTTT. This sequence encodes CASSLPGAGDNEKLFF.

A single count supports this clonotype. This chain links TRBV25-1 with TRBJ2-7; TRBD1 matches 8 bases. CDR1 MGHDK and CDR2 SYGVNS come from the germline V gene. The CDR3 spans 13 residues. V lost 3 bases and J lost 7; bases outside the gene matches: 5. Here the CDR3 DNA reads TGTGCCAGCAGTGAGTCAGGGGGCTGGGAGCAGTACTTC. Translating it yields CASSESGGWEQYF.

The gene calls are TRBV5-1 and TRBJ2-2; 8 bases line up with TRBD2. The V gene end was trimmed by 0 bases and the J gene end by 5 bases; junction bases not matched to a gene: 3. Germline values: CDR1 SGHRS, CDR2 YFSETQ. The CDR3 totals 15 residues. CDR3 in DNA: TGCGCCAGCAGCTTGGGACTAGCGCCGACCGGGGAGCTGTTTTTT. It yields the protein CASSLGLAPTGELFF.

This clonotype appeared many times. The V call is TRBV24-1, the J call TRBJ2-1, with TRBD1 matching 7 bases. The V and J ends lost 5 bases and 0 bases, in that order; junction bases with no gene match: 6. The length of the CDR3 is 16 residues. In germline, CDR1 is KGHDR, CDR2 SFDVKD. In DNA form, the CDR3 reads TGTGCCACCAGTGCCCAAAGGACAGGCTCCTACAATGAGCAGTTCTTC. Its protein product is CATSAQRTGSYNEQFF.

This clonotype was detected a few times. The rearrangement uses TRBV10-3 and TRBJ1-2; 7 nucleotides agree with TRBD1. This CDR3 spans 15 amino acids. The germline V gene encodes CDR1 ENHRY and CDR2 SYGVKD. The V and J ends lost 2 bases and 5 bases, in that order; junction bases with no gene match: 8. The CDR3 sequence is CAISETQGTVYGYTF. DNA for the CDR3: TGTGCCATCAGTGAGACGCAGGGGACAGTGTATGGCTACACCTTC.

This clonotype was seen a handful of times. The CDR3 DNA reads as TGCGCCAGCAGCCAAGATAGGGACACTCGCGAGCAGTACTTC. Translated, it gives CASSQDRDTREQYF. The chain couples TRBV4-3 to TRBJ2-7; tentative D call: TRBD1 (6 bases). Trimming pared 0 bases from V and 6 bases from J, leaving 12 bases between. Per the germline V gene, CDR1 is LGHNA and CDR2 is YSLEER. This CDR3 region has 14 residues.

The chain is built from TRBV20-1 and TRBJ1-5; D may be TRBD1 (5 bases). CDR3 size: 15 residues. V lost 3 bases and J 1 base, leaving 13 bases between the germline ends. From germline, CDR1 is DFQATT and CDR2 SNEGSKA (reference sequence). CDR3 sequence: CSASRDRVSNQPQHF. The CDR3 DNA is TGCAGTGCTAGTAGGGACCGAGTGAGCAATCAGCCCCAGCATTTT.

This sequence joins TRBV11-3 and TRBJ2-4; 13 nucleotides match TRBD2. The CDR3 runs to 16 residues. The germline V gene has CDR1 SGHNT and CDR2 YENEEA. V lost 4 bases, J lost 9 bases, and 9 bases stayed unmatched. As DNA, the CDR3 is TGTGCCAGCAGCTCTCGGACTAGCGGGAGAGAGGGCATTCAGTACTTC. Amino acid sequence: CASSSRTSGREGIQYF.

This clonotype appeared a few times. The DNA for the CDR3 is TGTGCCACCAGCGACCTGCAGTTCTTC. This sequence encodes CATSDLQFF. This chain uses TRBV24-1 with TRBJ2-1, with unresolved D. Germline-derived CDR1 and CDR2 are KGHDR and SFDVKD. The length of the CDR3 is 9 residues. Trimming left V 7 bases short and J 12 bases short, with 6 bases between.

The chain has TRBV19 and TRBJ1-2; 9 bases line up with TRBD1. The CDR3 is 20 amino acids. With V trimmed by 6 bases and J by 0 bases, 20 bases remained unmatched. Germline V gene lookup returns CDR1 LNHDA and CDR2 SQIVND (reference sequence). CDR3 in DNA: TGTGCCAGTAGGGCGGGCACAGGGGGCGAGAAGGCGTTAGCTAACTATGGCTACACCTTC. It specifies CASRAGTGGEKALANYGYTF.

A few counts support this clonotype. The chain carries TRBV10-3 and TRBJ2-3; TRBD2 matches at 12 bases. The CDR3 length is 15 residues. With 4 bases clipped from V and 2 bases from J, the junction kept 1 base outside the gene matches. In germline, CDR1 is ENHRY, CDR2 SYGVKD. CDR3 bases: TGTGCCATCAGTGCTAGCGGGGGGGCCACAGATACGCAGTATTTT. It specifies CAISASGGATDTQYF.

The chain combines TRBV9 with TRBJ1-5; the match to TRBD1 covers 7 bases. Trimming at V came to 0 bases and at J to 4 bases, leaving 13 bases not matched to a gene. The CDR3 is made up of 18 amino acids. Germline CDR1 and CDR2: SGDLS and YYNGEE. The CDR3 bases are TGTGCCAGCAGCGTAGAGAAAGGGGGACAGTCTGAGAATCAGCCCCAGCATTTT. The encoded protein is CASSVEKGGQSENQPQHF.

The chain is built from TRBV6-5 and TRBJ2-1; 9 positions match TRBD2. The junction had 6 bases not matched to a gene; V was cut back by 6 bases and J by 0 bases. The CDR3 contains 16 residues. CDR1 and CDR2 (germline): MNHEY, SVGAGI. The CDR3 spells CASSHGLAYSYNEQFF. In nucleotides, the CDR3 is TGTGCCAGCAGCCACGGACTAGCGTACTCCTACAATGAGCAGTTCTTC.

There are a few counts of this clonotype. The genes are TRBV11-1 and TRBJ2-2; D gene unclear. Germline CDR1 and CDR2: SGHAT and FQDESV (reference sequence). Between the trimmed V and J ends, which lost 2 bases and 4 bases, there was a span of 8 bases. The CDR3 extends over 14 amino acids. The chain's CDR3 is CASSLIQSTGELFF. The CDR3 DNA reads TGTGCCAGCAGCTTAATCCAGTCCACCGGGGAGCTGTTTTTT.

This chain links TRBV27 with TRBJ1-6, with TRBD1 matching over 12 bases. V lost 4 bases to trimming and J lost 7 bases; unmatched junction nucleotides: 8. CDR3 length: 17 amino acids. The germline CDR1 and CDR2 sequences are MNHEY and SMNVEV (reference sequence). The CDR3 bases are TGTGCCAGCAGTTCGTACGGGACAGGGGGCGGCAATTCACCCCTCCACTTT. As protein: CASSSYGTGGGNSPLHF.

V and J are TRBV2 and TRBJ1-1; no definite D call. The CDR3 extends over 14 amino acids. Germline CDR1 is SNHLY and CDR2 is FYNNEI. The V end lost 6 bases, the J end lost 2 bases, and 13 bases lay between the germline ends. The CDR3 DNA is TGTGCCAGCAGCCCCAACGACGGTAACACTGAAGCTTTCTTT. This gives the protein CASSPNDGNTEAFF.

The chain recombines TRBV3-1 with TRBJ2-5; D remains unclear. Trimming took 4 bases from V and 1 from J, leaving 7 bases between them. The CDR3 sequence is 13 residues long. Germline V gives CDR1 LGHDT, CDR2 YNNKEL (reference sequence). The CDR3 region has the DNA TGTGCCAGCAGCCTCATGATCCAAGAGACCCAGTACTTC. Protein product: CASSLMIQETQYF.

This clonotype was seen a few times. This rearrangement joins TRBV9 to TRBJ2-7; 7 positions match TRBD2. CDR1 is SGDLS, CDR2 YYNGEE, per germline. V gave up 0 bases and J gave up 3 bases; unmatched junction bases: 6. CDR3 size: 15 residues. As DNA, the CDR3 is TGTGCCAGCAGCGTAGGGTCGCGGGAGAACTACGAGCAGTACTTC. Encoded protein: CASSVGSRENYEQYF.